The 20 T cell receptor beta chains below were found in one sample sequenced in a study of breast tumors, draining lymph nodes, adjacent tissues. TCRdb reprocessed the multiplex PCR reads with MiXCR, giving one entry per CDR3 protein. The sample holds tens of thousands of distinct CDR3 sequences; about two thirds are singletons and the top ten take over 15%. Specimen: tumor-adjacent breast tissue. The receptors shown here come from a female donor with breast cancer. Some clones in this sample may be carry-over from other donors' samples.

In its sample, this clonotype ranks as medium-sized. The rearrangement uses TRBV9 and TRBJ1-2, with no clear D. The CDR3 sequence is 15 residues long. CDR1 SGDLS and CDR2 YYNGEE come from the germline V gene. V lost 4 bases to trimming and J lost 1 base, with 14 bases between them. This CDR3 reads CASSPPQAINYGYTF. As DNA, the CDR3 is TGTGCCAGCAGCCCCCCTCAAGCCATTAACTATGGCTACACCTTC.

The V and J genes are TRBV15 and TRBJ1-1, with D tentatively TRBD1 (5 bases). Trimming cost V 0 bases and J 10 bases, with 15 bases left between them. This CDR3 has 14 residues. Germline CDR1 is LNHNV and CDR2 is YYDKDF (reference sequence). The CDR3: CATSREGRGGGAFF. The CDR3 DNA follows: TGTGCCACCAGCAGAGAGGGTCGGGGGGGGGGAGCTTTCTTT.

The chain employs TRBV2 and TRBJ1-5, with 7 bases identical to TRBD1. Germline V lookup: CDR1 SNHLY, CDR2 FYNNEI. Trimming took 5 bases from V and 6 from J; bases not matched to a gene: 4. The CDR3 runs 13 residues. The CDR3 DNA reads TGTGCCAGCAGTACCCAGGGGGTTCAGCCCCAGCATTTT. Translation gives CASSTQGVQPQHF.

The rearrangement joins TRBV19 to TRBJ2-7, with a possible D match to TRBD2 (6 bases). This CDR3 region has 14 residues. Germline CDR1 LNHDA, CDR2 SQIVND (reference sequence). V lost 5 bases and J lost 7, with 18 bases in between. The CDR3 sequence is CASSLFRDSREQYF. The CDR3 region has the DNA TGTGCCAGTAGTCTCTTCCGGGACTCGAGGGAGCAGTACTTC. Combining the CDR3 with reference TRBV19 and TRBJ2-7 gives the whole variable domain DGGITQSPKYLFRKEGQNVTLSCEQNLNHDAMYWYRQDPGQGLRLIYYSQIVNDFQKGDIAEGYSVSREKKESFPLTVTSAQKNPTAFYLCASSLFRDSREQYFGPGTRLTVT.

J is TRBJ1-4 and V is TRBV2, with TRBD1 as a possible D gene (5 bases). This CDR3 has 14 amino acids. Germline lookup yields CDR1 SNHLY and CDR2 FYNNEI. V was cut by 6 bases and J by 6 bases, with 14 bases left in between. CDR3 region: CASRGGTGDEKLFF. In nucleotides, the CDR3 is TGTGCCAGCAGGGGCGGGACGGGGGATGAAAAACTGTTTTTT.

This clonotype is medium-sized within its sample. This sequence joins TRBV20-1 and TRBJ1-5; D perhaps matches TRBD1 (6 bases). The germline V gene has CDR1 DFQATT and CDR2 SNEGSKA (reference sequence). V lost 6 bases to trimming and J lost 4 bases, with 13 bases between them. CDR3 length equals 13 residues. The chain's CDR3 is CSATRQANQPQHF. The CDR3 nucleotides read TGCAGTGCCACTAGACAGGCAAATCAGCCCCAGCATTTT.

By proportion, this clonotype is medium-sized. The rearrangement uses TRBV20-1 and TRBJ2-2; 7 bases map to TRBD2. V shed 5 bases and J 5 bases; nucleotides not matched to a gene: 11. This CDR3 is 15 amino acids long. Germline CDR1 is DFQATT and CDR2 is SNEGSKA (reference sequence). As DNA, the CDR3 is TGCAGTGCTCCAATCCTGACGGGAGGAACCGGGGAGCTGTTTTTT. Protein sequence: CSAPILTGGTGELFF.

This clonotype was seen many times. V usage is TRBV7-9 and J usage is TRBJ2-5, with TRBD2 matching 13 bases. Per the germline V gene, CDR1 is SEHNR and CDR2 is FQNEAQ (reference sequence). The J segment lost 0 bases and the V segment lost 5 bases, leaving 3 bases of the junction unmatched. This CDR3 contains 16 residues. The CDR3 DNA reads TGTGCCAGCAGCGGACTAGCGGGGGACAACCAAGAGACCCAGTACTTC. It encodes CASSGLAGDNQETQYF.

Comments on this clonotype: The junction and the germline gene differ at one end; a read error may be behind it. This chain joins TRBV7-3 and TRBJ1-6, with 7 bases identical to TRBD1. Germline-derived CDR1 and CDR2 are SGHTA and FQGTGA. The CDR3 has 13 residues. CDR3 in amino acids: CASSLYRGSPPHF. The CDR3 nucleotides read TGTGCCAGCAGCTTATACAGGGGTTCACCCCCCCACTTT.

The V and J genes are TRBV20-1 and TRBJ2-7; 7 bases are a match to TRBD1. The V gene end was trimmed by 5 bases and the J gene end by 3 bases; junction bases not matched to a gene: 10. Germline loops: CDR1 DFQATT, CDR2 SNEGSKA (reference sequence). This CDR3 has 14 amino acids. The CDR3 DNA follows: TGCAGTGCTTATTTACAGGGGACGAACTACGAGCAGTACTTC. It codes for CSAYLQGTNYEQYF.

This clonotype was seen just once. V and J are TRBV2 and TRBJ1-6; D remains unclear. Germline CDR1 is SNHLY and CDR2 is FYNNEI. The CDR3 spans 15 residues. V gave up 2 bases and J gave up 6 bases, with 11 bases separating them. Here the CDR3 DNA reads TGTGCCAGCAGTGAAAAGAGGGAGGGTAATTCACCCCTCCACTTT. Translated: CASSEKREGNSPLHF.

This clonotype is a singleton in its sample. The rearrangement joins TRBV29-1 to TRBJ1-2, with TRBD1 as a possible D gene (5 bases). The CDR3 totals 13 residues. Germline CDR1 and CDR2: SQVTM and ANQGSEA. Trimming removed 3 bases at V and 4 bases at J, with 12 bases between. This CDR3 is CSVEGGDFYGYTF. The CDR3 DNA sequence: TGCAGCGTTGAGGGGGGGGATTTCTATGGCTACACCTTC.

This clonotype was seen many times. The V call is TRBV2, the J call TRBJ1-4; 9 bases align to TRBD1. CDR1 SNHLY and CDR2 FYNNEI come from the germline V gene. CDR3 length: 15 residues. The V and J ends lost 4 bases and 8 bases, in that order; junction bases with no gene match: 8. CDR3: CASSVSGQGREKLFF. The CDR3 DNA is TGTGCCAGCAGTGTGTCGGGACAGGGCCGGGAAAAACTGTTTTTT.

This chain joins TRBV20-1 and TRBJ2-5; D is possibly TRBD2 (5 bases). Trimming left V 3 bases short and J 4 bases short, with 9 bases between. CDR1 DFQATT and CDR2 SNEGSKA come from the germline V gene (reference sequence). CDR3 length: 12 residues. The CDR3 nucleotides read TGCAGTGCTAGCGCCGGGGTAGAGACCCAGTACTTC. Residues: CSASAGVETQYF.

This clonotype was counted ten times or more. The rearrangement links TRBV11-3 to TRBJ2-2; 9 bases agree with TRBD2. The CDR3 length is 15 residues. From germline, CDR1 is SGHNT and CDR2 YENEEA. Losses at the gene ends were 5 bases for V and 4 bases for J; bases not matched to a gene: 5. Here the CDR3 DNA reads TGTGCCAGCAGCCCGACTAGCGGAGCCACCGGGGAGCTGTTTTTT. It encodes CASSPTSGATGELFF.

This clonotype showed up many times. The V call is TRBV28, the J call TRBJ2-3, with 7 bases matching TRBD1. This CDR3 has 15 amino acids. Germline trimming cut 4 bases from V and 6 bases from J; bases unmatched to any gene: 10. Germline-derived CDR1 and CDR2 are MDHEN and SYDVKM. The CDR3 nucleotides are TGTGCCAGCAGTTGGGACAGAGGGGCTTCGGATACGCAGTATTTT. This gives the protein CASSWDRGASDTQYF.

By share of the sample, this clonotype is medium-sized (0.01 to 0.1%). This sequence joins TRBV29-1 and TRBJ2-1; 10 positions agree with TRBD2. The germline V gene has CDR1 SQVTM and CDR2 ANQGSEA. CDR3 length equals 14 residues. The ends lost 7 bases at V and 4 bases at J; junction bases unmatched: 7. The chain's CDR3 is CSGSIAGGYNEQFF. DNA for the CDR3: TGCAGCGGGTCGATAGCGGGGGGTTACAATGAGCAGTTCTTC.

The chain employs TRBV7-6 and TRBJ1-6; D not certain. Trimming removed 4 bases at V and 7 bases at J, with 11 bases between. CDR1 is SGHVS, CDR2 FNYEAQ, per germline. The CDR3 spans 14 residues. The CDR3 loop reads CASSSRRENSPLHF. CDR3 bases: TGTGCCAGCAGCTCCCGACGGGAAAATTCACCCCTCCACTTT.

For the CDR3, the DNA is TGCAGTGCTGGACAGGACAGACACTACGAGCAGTACTTC. It encodes CSAGQDRHYEQYF. This rearrangement joins TRBV20-1 to TRBJ2-7, with 7 bases matching TRBD1. The CDR3 extends over 13 amino acids. Germline loops: CDR1 DFQATT, CDR2 SNEGSKA (reference sequence). The trim removed 5 bases at V and 3 bases at J, leaving 7 bases unmatched.

The sample holds many counts of this clonotype. The V call is TRBV29-1, the J call TRBJ2-4; 8 bases are shared with TRBD1. The germline CDR1 and CDR2 sequences are SQVTM and ANQGSEA. The CDR3 has 12 residues. V trimming: 6 bases; J trimming: 7 bases; junction bases outside the gene matches: 5. DNA for the CDR3: TGCAGCGTCCGGACAGGGAGCAACATTCAGTACTTC. It yields the protein CSVRTGSNIQYF. Filled out from reference TRBV29-1 and TRBJ2-4, the complete variable domain reads SAVISQKPSRDICQRGTSLTIQCQVDSQVTMMFWYRQQPGQSLTLIATANQGSEATYESGFVIDKFPISRPNLTFSTLTVSNMSPEDSSIYLCSVRTGSNIQYFGAGTRLSVL.